The text below deals with one T cell receptor (beta chain). Its antigen specificity is not known. Within one base of it there is no much larger clone, and no base qualities were kept. The Qiagen DNeasy kit was used to extract genomic DNA from unsorted PBMCs and from the negatively selected CD4+ and CD8+ fractions. TCR beta CDR3 regions were subjected to amplification by immunoSEQ multiplex PCR with primers that anneal to V and J segments. A synthetic immune receptor repertoire was used to minimize amplification bias, and any residual bias was removed computationally once sequencing was done. As for the authors' bioinformatics: Custom Python scripts were used to quantify repertoire diversity as the Shannon entropy index. The unsorted, CD4+ and CD8+ repertoires were each analyzed separately, with the exception of combined analyses, where CD4+ and CD8+ sequences were merged in silico. In TCRdb, the immuneACCESS table is reduced to in-frame sequences with V and J assigned. These tables do not hold every clone; where another copy was compared, an unresolved V gene accounts for under half, and the others remain unexplained. The D gene and trimming were derived from the DNA, and the V and J assignments and clone size from that table. The sample table lists about 35,000 clones, 85% to 90% of them with a count of one. 0.22% of the sample is held by the ten biggest clonotypes.

These data come from a study of PD-1 blockade in classical Hodgkin lymphoma (dated by TCRdb to the early 2020s). With respect to the entire study: To define a peripheral blood immune signature of response to PD-1 blockade in classical Hodgkin lymphoma, the study combined TCR beta sequencing with CyTOF. Results and caveats for the whole study, not just this receptor: The study was limited to a single clinical trial cohort, and causes of repertoire differences, possibly disease activity or prior therapy, remained undefined. Baseline TCR diversity was reported to be lower in newly diagnosed patients than in healthy donors, and even lower in relapsed/refractory patients.

Looking up the germline V gene yields CDR1 SGHTA and CDR2 FQGNSA. V sheds 5 bases and J sheds 4 bases, leaving 15 bases between their ends. The CDR3 starts with the cysteine, ends with the phenylalanine, and has 15 residues. CDR3 DNA only is kept here, 45 bases in frame from base 1. The time point label on this specimen signifies: newly diagnosed, previously untreated cHL patient sample. Using a Miltenyi CD4+ T cell isolation kit, CD4+ T cells were purified from thawed PBMCs through magnetic negative selection. PBMCs from patients with newly diagnosed, previously untreated classical Hodgkin lymphoma were sequenced as a comparison group for the relapsed/refractory trial patients. Peripheral blood was collected in 8 mL Vacutainer Cell Preparation Tubes, from which PBMCs were isolated by centrifugation and then cryopreserved. Purified CD4+ and CD8+ fractions were prepared only for cases where an additional PBMC sample was available. Magnetically labelled cells were removed on LS columns in a quadroMACS separator, and the flow-through was collected as the purified fraction.

The sample taken for sequencing was CD4+ T cells from blood. Recombination joined TRBV7-2 with TRBJ1-5; a tentative D match to TRBD1 spans 5 bases. The receptor comes from a human donor with classical Hodgkin lymphoma. At the DNA level, the sequence is TGTGCCAGCAGCACCCACGGGAAGGGGAATCAGCCCCAGCATTTT. Its protein is CASSTHGKGNQPQHF. Outside the CDR3, residues come from the reference TRBV7-2 and TRBJ1-5 proteins, so the full variable domain is: GAGVSQSPSNKVTEKGKDVELRCDPISGHTALYWYRQSLGQGLEFLIYFQGNSAPDKSGLPSDRFSAERTGGSVSTLTIQRTQQEDSAVYLCASSTHGKGNQPQHFGDGTRLSIL.